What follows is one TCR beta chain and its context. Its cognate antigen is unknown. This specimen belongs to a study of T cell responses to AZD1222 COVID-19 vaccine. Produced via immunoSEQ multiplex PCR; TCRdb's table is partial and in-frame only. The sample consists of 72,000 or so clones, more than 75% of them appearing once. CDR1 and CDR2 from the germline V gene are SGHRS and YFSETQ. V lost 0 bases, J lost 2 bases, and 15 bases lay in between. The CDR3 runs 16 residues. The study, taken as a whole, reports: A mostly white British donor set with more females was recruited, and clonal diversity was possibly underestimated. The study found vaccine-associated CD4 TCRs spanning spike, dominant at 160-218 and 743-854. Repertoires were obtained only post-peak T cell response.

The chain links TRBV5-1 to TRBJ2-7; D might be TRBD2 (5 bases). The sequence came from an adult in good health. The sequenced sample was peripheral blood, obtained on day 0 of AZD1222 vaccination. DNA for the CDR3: TGCGCCAGCAGCTTGGTGTGGGAGAGGTACACCTACGAGCAGTACTTC. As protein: CASSLVWERYTYEQYF.